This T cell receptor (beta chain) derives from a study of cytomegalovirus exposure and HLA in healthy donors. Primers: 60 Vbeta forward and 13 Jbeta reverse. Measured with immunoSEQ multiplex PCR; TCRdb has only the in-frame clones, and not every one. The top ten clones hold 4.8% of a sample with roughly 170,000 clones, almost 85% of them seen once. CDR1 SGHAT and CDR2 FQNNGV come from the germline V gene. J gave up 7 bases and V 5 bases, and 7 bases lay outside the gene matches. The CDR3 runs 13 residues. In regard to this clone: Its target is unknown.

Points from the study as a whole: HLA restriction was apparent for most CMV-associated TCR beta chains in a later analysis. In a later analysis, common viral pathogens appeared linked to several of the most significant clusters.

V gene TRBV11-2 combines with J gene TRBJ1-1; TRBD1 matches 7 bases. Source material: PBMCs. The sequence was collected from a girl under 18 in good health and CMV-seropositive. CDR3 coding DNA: TGTGCCAGCAGCCATAAGTGGGACAGTGAAGCTTTCTTT. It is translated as CASSHKWDSEAFF.